This T cell receptor (beta chain) was identified in a study of blood T cell repertoires in COVID-19. CDR1 is MNHEY and CDR2 is SVGEGT in the germline V gene. The CDR3 is 15 residues long. The ends were cut back, 1 base at V and 7 bases at J, with 14 bases in the middle. Participants classified as exposed had met a COVID-19 case within 2 weeks before study entry. As handled by the study authors: Nucleated cell counts were estimated from reference gene primer amplification. Some clones are missing from TCRdb's copy, which holds only in-frame ones; the method was immunoSEQ multiplex PCR. The V and J calls and clone size are taken from that table; D and trimming were inferred from the DNA. Among 50,000 to 70,000 clones listed, just over 70% were seen once.

The chain employs TRBV6-2 or TRBV6-3 and TRBJ2-4; D gene ambiguous. Source material: PBMCs or T cells enriched from blood (not recorded which). The receptor was isolated from a woman aged 60-75 years who had been exposed to COVID-19. The CDR3 region has the DNA TGTGCCAGCAGTTACTTCGGCCCCTTGGGCAACATTCAGTACTTC. Protein: CASSYFGPLGNIQYF.